Presented here are 11 T cell receptor beta chains from one specimen sequenced in a study of vaccination and CD4 T cells after COVID-19. The Oncomine TCR Beta short-read assay sequenced DNA from cultured CD4+ T cells. After culture, CD4+ T cells served as the source for genomic DNA extraction. In TCRdb, the PCR reads were re-called with MiXCR into one record per CDR3 protein. Here the sample spans around 9,000 distinct CDR3 sequences, roughly 33% being singletons. Treatment described: approximately nine-day PBMC culture with coronavirus spike peptide pools or control peptides (ViraFEST assay). The unexposed donor's CD4+ T cells were collected before the COVID-19 pandemic (2011-2018). For these receptors, no antigen is known. Sequencing input: CD4+ T cells from blood, cultured in vitro. The receptors here all came from a human donor in good health.

The chain joins TRBV20-1 to TRBJ2-3; D ambiguous. CDR1 DFQATT and CDR2 SNEGSKA come from the germline V gene (reference sequence). This CDR3 spans 12 amino acids. Trimming took off 1 base at V and 5 bases at J, with 7 bases between the two ends. CDR3 in DNA: TGCAGTGCTAGAGGGCCGGGAGATACGCAGTATTTT. Protein sequence: CSARGPGDTQYF.

The genes are TRBV28 and TRBJ2-6; a possible D gene is TRBD1 (7 bases). V was clipped by 5 bases and J by 0 bases, with 17 bases between them. In germline, CDR1 is MDHEN, CDR2 SYDVKM. This CDR3 spans 18 amino acids. DNA of the CDR3: TGTGCCAGCAGTCCGGCGGGACAGTTGTTCTCTGGGGCCAACGTCCTGACTTTC. Encoded protein: CASSPAGQLFSGANVLTF.

This clonotype showed up just a few times. The gene calls are TRBV6-1 and TRBJ1-1; 8 bases align to TRBD1. The CDR3 is 12 residues long. Germline CDR1 is MNHNS and CDR2 is SASEGT. V shed 6 bases, J shed 11 bases, and the junction held 8 bases outside the gene matches. CDR3 region: CASSRDRGSAFF. In DNA, the CDR3 is TGTGCCAGCAGCCGAGACAGGGGAAGCGCTTTCTTT.

The gene calls are TRBV7-9 and TRBJ2-1; TRBD2 matches at 9 bases. Germline-derived CDR1 and CDR2 are SEHNR and FQNEAQ (reference sequence). The CDR3 runs to 16 residues. Trimming removed 5 bases from V and 4 bases from J; junction bases left unmatched: 9. The CDR3: CASSEGAGGLYNEQFF. The DNA of the CDR3 is TGTGCCAGCAGCGAAGGAGCGGGAGGTTTATACAATGAGCAGTTCTTC.

The chain is built from TRBV28 and TRBJ2-2; TRBD1 matches 10 bases. The CDR3 runs 16 residues. V shed 1 base and J 6 bases; nucleotides not matched to a gene: 5. Germline CDR1 reads MDHEN; CDR2 reads SYDVKM. CDR3 in DNA: TGTGCCAGCAGTTTATTAAGGGGGACAGGGGCCGGGGAGCTGTTTTTT. Its translation is CASSLLRGTGAGELFF.

CDR3 region: CATRGDMNTEAFF. For the CDR3, the DNA is TGTGCCACCAGGGGGGACATGAACACTGAAGCTTTCTTT. The rearrangement uses TRBV15 and TRBJ1-1; maybe TRBD1 (6 bases). Germline values: CDR1 LNHNV, CDR2 YYDKDF (reference sequence). This CDR3 region has 13 residues. V dropped 6 bases and J dropped 0 bases, with 8 bases sitting between them.

This clonotype has a single count. The chain uses TRBV30 and TRBJ2-5; a possible D gene is TRBD2 (5 bases). V was trimmed by 0 bases and J by 2 bases, leaving 16 bases between them. Per germline, CDR1 GTSNPN and CDR2 SVGIG (reference sequence). The CDR3 extends over 16 amino acids. CDR3 in DNA: TGTGCCTGGAGTGTACGAGGGTTTACGGGGCAAGAGACCCAGTACTTC. This gives the protein CAWSVRGFTGQETQYF.

The chain employs TRBV20-1 and TRBJ2-5, with 10 nucleotides matching TRBD2. The CDR3 is 15 residues long. The germline V gene has CDR1 DFQATT and CDR2 SNEGSKA (reference sequence). J gave up 5 bases and V 3 bases, and 9 bases lay outside the gene matches. CDR3: CSASGSSGSSETQYF. CDR3 DNA sequence: TGCAGTGCTAGCGGATCTAGCGGGAGTAGCGAGACCCAGTACTTC.

A few counts support this clonotype. V gene TRBV7-8 combines with J gene TRBJ1-3; D perhaps matches TRBD1 (6 bases). Germline V gene data show CDR1 as SGHVS and CDR2 as FQNEAQ. There are 17 residues in the CDR3. Trimming shortened V by 6 bases and J by 0 bases, and 18 bases separated the two germline ends. The CDR3 region has the DNA TGTGCCAGCAGTTCGAGGGGGGGGTCTAGCTCTGGAAACACCATATATTTT. This translates into CASSSRGGSSSGNTIYF. Based on the CDR3 plus reference TRBV7-8 and TRBJ1-3, the full variable domain is GAGVSQSPRYKVAKRGQDVALRCDPISGHVSLFWYQQALGQGPEFLTYFQNEAQLDKSGLPSDRFFAERPEGSVSTLKIQRTQQEDSAVYLCASSSRGGSSSGNTIYFGEGSWLTVV.

This clonotype was observed a handful of times. The rearrangement links TRBV29-1 to TRBJ1-2, with no clear D. The CDR3 length is 11 residues. Germline CDR1 is SQVTM and CDR2 is ANQGSEA. V was shortened by 4 bases and J by 4 bases, with 7 bases between the two germline ends. The CDR3 is CSVVGSYGYTF. CDR3 nucleotides: TGCAGCGTTGTAGGCTCCTATGGCTACACCTTC.

The rearrangement joins TRBV20-1 to TRBJ1-1; the D is unclear. There are 13 residues in the CDR3. Trimming left V 5 bases short and J 1 base short, with 11 bases between. Per germline, CDR1 DFQATT and CDR2 SNEGSKA (reference sequence). The CDR3 DNA reads as TGCAGTGCTCCTACGAGGCCGAACACTGAAGCTTTCTTT. This translates into CSAPTRPNTEAFF.